One and the same sample provided the 20 T cell receptor beta chains below, sequenced in a study of OX40 agonist ivuxolimab in advanced cancers. TCRdb keeps only in-frame clones here, not all; method: immunoSEQ multiplex PCR. This table has approximately 67,000 clones, 75% to 85% appearing once. The sequencing here drew on CD4+ or CD8+ T cells sorted from blood, taken in a trial of the OX40 agonist ivuxolimab. The receptors shown here come from an adult with an advanced solid tumor such as melanoma, head and neck, liver or kidney cancer.

V gene TRBV10-2 combines with J gene TRBJ1-3, with D possibly being TRBD1 (5 bases). Trimming left V 7 bases short and J 0 bases short, with 16 bases between. The length of the CDR3 is 16 residues. Germline V CDR1 and CDR2: WSHSY, SAAADI. The CDR3 spells CASTGRALFSGNTIYF. DNA of the CDR3: TGCGCCAGCACTGGCAGGGCCCTTTTCTCTGGAAACACCATATATTTT.

The V call is TRBV18, the J call TRBJ1-1; TRBD1 matches at 8 bases. V lost 3 bases and J lost 4; bases outside the gene matches: 7. The germline V gene encodes CDR1 KGHSH and CDR2 LQKENI. The CDR3 runs 15 residues. The chain's CDR3 is CASSPAFGQGTEAFF. CDR3 bases: TGTGCCAGCTCACCGGCTTTCGGACAGGGCACTGAAGCTTTCTTT.

This chain connects TRBV28 to TRBJ2-3, with D possibly being TRBD2 (6 bases). V was shortened by 2 bases and J by 7 bases, with 13 bases between the two germline ends. Germline-derived CDR1 and CDR2 are MDHEN and SYDVKM. The CDR3 is made up of 14 amino acids. CDR3 nucleotide sequence: TGTGCCAGCAGTTTAGGCGGGGCTGTAAATACGCAGTATTTT. Translating gives CASSLGGAVNTQYF.

The gene calls are TRBV5-5 and TRBJ1-5; D is unresolved. V was cut by 2 bases and J by 0 bases, with 9 bases left in between. The CDR3 loop spans 15 amino acids. The germline CDR1 and CDR2 sequences are SGHKS and YYEKEE (reference sequence). The CDR3, as DNA: TGTGCCAGCAGCTTAGGCACTTATAGCAATCAGCCCCAGCATTTT. Protein sequence: CASSLGTYSNQPQHF. Complete variable domain (other parts from reference TRBV5-5 and TRBJ1-5): DAGVTQSPTHLIKTRGQQVTLRCSPISGHKSVSWYQQVLGQGPQFIFQYYEKEERGRGNFPDRFSARQFPNYSSELNVNALLLGDSALYLCASSLGTYSNQPQHFGDGTRLSIL.

The rearrangement links TRBV9 to TRBJ1-2, with TRBD1 identical over 9 bases. The J segment lost 4 bases and the V segment lost 3 bases, leaving 7 bases of the junction unmatched. The CDR3 extends over 15 amino acids. CDR1 is SGDLS, CDR2 YYNGEE, per germline. CDR3 loop: CASSASDRGSYGYTF. The CDR3 nucleotides read TGTGCCAGCAGCGCCTCGGACAGGGGTAGCTATGGCTACACCTTC.

This clone has at least ten counts. The chain is built from TRBV7-2 and TRBJ1-1; D may be TRBD1 (6 bases). This CDR3 is built from 12 residues. Germline values: CDR1 SGHTA, CDR2 FQGNSA. V was clipped by 5 bases and J by 7 bases, with 11 bases between them. The CDR3 protein is CASSLTGIEAFF. The CDR3 DNA reads as TGTGCCAGCAGCCTTACAGGGATTGAAGCTTTCTTT.

The chain combines TRBV4-1 with TRBJ2-1; 9 nucleotides line up with TRBD1. The J segment lost 8 bases and the V segment lost 1 base, leaving 6 bases of the junction unmatched. The CDR3 is made up of 15 amino acids. Germline loops: CDR1 MGHRA, CDR2 YSYEKL. The CDR3 loop reads CASSQAQGQGDEQFF. The DNA for the CDR3 is TGCGCCAGCAGCCAAGCGCAGGGACAGGGAGATGAGCAGTTCTTC.

The rearrangement links TRBV9 to TRBJ2-3, with D tentatively TRBD2 (7 bases). The CDR3 sequence is 15 residues long. V lost 3 bases, J lost 3 bases, and 14 bases lay in between. Germline V gene data show CDR1 as SGDLS and CDR2 as YYNGEE. The CDR3 here is CASSARGGATDTQYF. CDR3 sequence (DNA): TGTGCCAGCAGCGCTCGCGGGGGCGCGACAGATACGCAGTATTTT.

The chain is built from TRBV19 and TRBJ2-1; 12 nucleotides align to TRBD2. The CDR3 is made up of 17 amino acids. Germline-derived CDR1 and CDR2 are LNHDA and SQIVND (reference sequence). The junction had 8 bases not matched to a gene; V was cut back by 7 bases and J by 1 base. In nucleotides, the CDR3 is TGTGCCAGTACCGAAAACGGACTAGCGGGGTCCTACAATGAGCAGTTCTTC. As protein: CASTENGLAGSYNEQFF.

The chain carries TRBV4-1 and TRBJ1-1, with D unresolved. This CDR3 comprises 13 residues. The V gene's germline CDR1 is MGHRA and CDR2 YSYEKL. The V gene lost 3 bases and the J gene lost 0 bases, with 5 bases spanning the gap. CDR3 in amino acids: CASSQIMNTEAFF. The CDR3 region has the DNA TGCGCCAGCAGCCAGATCATGAACACTGAAGCTTTCTTT.

J is TRBJ2-7 and V is TRBV4-2; no definite D call. Germline V gene data show CDR1 as LGHNA and CDR2 as YNFKEQ. Deletions cut 3 bases from V and 3 bases from J, with 15 bases between. The CDR3 length is 15 residues. The CDR3 spells CASSQELLTDYEQYF. For the CDR3, the DNA is TGTGCCAGCAGCCAGGAACTCCTAACCGACTACGAGCAGTACTTC.

The chain uses TRBV2 and TRBJ2-3; D may be TRBD2 (5 bases). The CDR3 sequence is 13 residues long. V was clipped by 9 bases and J by 3 bases, with 13 bases between them. Germline CDR1 SNHLY, CDR2 FYNNEI. The chain's CDR3 is CARNAPGTDTQYF. The CDR3 coding sequence is TGTGCCAGGAACGCCCCGGGAACAGATACGCAGTATTTT.

CDR3 region: CASSPRQLLLGDQPQHF. The CDR3 nucleotides read TGTGCCAGCTCACCTAGGCAGTTGCTCCTAGGGGATCAGCCCCAGCATTTT. The rearrangement uses TRBV18 and TRBJ1-5, with D tentatively TRBD1 (5 bases). The CDR3 totals 17 residues. Germline V CDR1 and CDR2: KGHSH, LQKENI. V lost 3 bases and J 5 bases, leaving 20 bases between the germline ends.

The J gene is TRBJ2-4, the V gene TRBV9; possible D gene TRBD1, 6 bases. Trimming stripped 3 bases from V and 8 bases from J, with 12 bases between. This CDR3 comprises 13 residues. Germline CDR1 is SGDLS and CDR2 is YYNGEE. CDR3 DNA: TGTGCCAGCAGCGGAAGGACAGAGGACATTCAGTACTTC. Amino acid sequence: CASSGRTEDIQYF.

The chain couples TRBV27 to TRBJ1-1; D gene uncertain. The V and J ends lost 8 bases and 1 base respectively, with 11 bases between them. The V gene's germline CDR1 is MNHEY and CDR2 SMNVEV (reference sequence). The CDR3 length is 13 residues. The CDR3: CASRPLGNTEAFF. Written as DNA, the CDR3 is TGTGCCAGCCGCCCTTTGGGGAACACTGAAGCTTTCTTT.

V and J are TRBV13 and TRBJ1-5, with D perhaps matching TRBD1 (5 bases). Trimming removed 4 bases at V and 4 bases at J, with 17 bases between. Per the germline V gene, CDR1 is PRHDT and CDR2 is FYEKMQ (reference sequence). The CDR3 has 16 amino acids. In nucleotides, the CDR3 is TGTGCCAGCAGCTCCTCCAGGGAACGGAGGAATCAGCCCCAGCATTTT. It translates to CASSSSRERRNQPQHF.

This chain joins TRBV2 and TRBJ1-5, with no clear D. The V and J ends lost 3 bases and 0 bases respectively, with 9 bases between them. CDR1 SNHLY and CDR2 FYNNEI come from the germline V gene. The CDR3 length is 15 residues. The CDR3: CASSDLPYSNQPQHF. The CDR3 region has the DNA TGTGCCAGCAGTGATCTACCCTATAGCAATCAGCCCCAGCATTTT. Full variable domain (outside the CDR3, taken from reference TRBV2 and TRBJ1-5): EPEVTQTPSHQVTQMGQEVILRCVPISNHLYFYWYRQILGQKVEFLVSFYNNEISEKSEIFDDQFSVERPDGSNFTLKIRSTKLEDSAMYFCASSDLPYSNQPQHFGDGTRLSIL.

The chain uses TRBV9 and TRBJ1-2, with no clear D. The V gene's germline CDR1 is SGDLS and CDR2 YYNGEE. The ends were cut back, 7 bases at V and 8 bases at J, with 9 bases in the middle. CDR3 size: 10 residues. CDR3 region: CASHGGGYTF. The CDR3 DNA reads TGTGCCAGCCATGGCGGCGGCTACACCTTC.

This chain links TRBV11-2 with TRBJ2-7; TRBD2 matches at 11 bases. The CDR3 totals 13 residues. Per germline, CDR1 SGHAT and CDR2 FQNNGV. V was clipped by 8 bases and J by 4 bases; unmatched bases: 4. The CDR3 nucleotides are TGTGCCAGCGGGACTAGCGGAGCGTACGAGCAGTACTTC. Its protein product is CASGTSGAYEQYF.

CDR3 protein: CASSLTGDTEAFF. CDR3 in DNA: TGTGCCAGCAGCCTAACAGGAGACACTGAAGCTTTCTTT. The rearrangement joins TRBV6-6 to TRBJ1-1; D might be TRBD1 (5 bases). The CDR3 has 13 residues. Trimming took 6 bases from V and 3 from J, leaving 11 bases between them. In germline, CDR1 is MNHNY, CDR2 SVGAGI (reference sequence).